Below, 28 T cell receptor beta chains from the same sample are listed, as sequenced in a study of tissue T cells after allogeneic stem cell transplantation. Profiled with immunoSEQ multiplex PCR; TCRdb holds only in-frame clones, not every one. The table shows around 8,000 clones, with around half occurring only once. Time point reported: mouse harvest day 7 after allogeneic transplant. Each mouse received 10^7 T-cell-depleted marrow cells plus 10^6 splenic CD5+ T cells by tail vein. Sequenced material: gut tissue. The receptors stem from a female BALB/c mouse given C57BL/6 T cells with graft-versus-host disease after an allogeneic hematopoietic cell transplant.

Remarks on this clone: Mouse germline and gene names are used. The read is 1 residue too short to cover the CDR3 end, so that end is filled in from the germline J gene. The J gene is TRBJ1-2, the V gene TRBV26; D not resolved. From germline, CDR1 is KGHPV and CDR2 FQNQEV (reference sequence). The CDR3 totals 13 residues. V was cut by 5 bases and J by 0 bases, with 7 bases left in between. The DNA read from the CDR3 is TGTGCCAGCAGTAGTACAGCAAACTCCGACTACACC. This translates into CASSSTANSDYT. The complete CDR3 reads CASSSTANSDYTF.

Turning to this clone: Each gene name is a mouse one. The read terminates 1 residue ahead of where the CDR3 ends, so the germline J gene completes it. The chain links TRBV26 to TRBJ1-3, with D possibly matching TRBD1 (6 bases). V lost 1 base and J lost 4, with 11 bases in between. The CDR3 runs 15 residues. Germline V lookup: CDR1 KGHPV, CDR2 FQNQEV (reference sequence). Partial CDR3 DNA: TGTGCCAGCAGTCTGTACAGGGTGAGGGGAAATACGCTCTAT. Protein sequence: CASSLYRVRGNTLY. The entire CDR3 is CASSLYRVRGNTLYF.

A word on this clone: The gene symbols are mouse symbols. With the read ending 1 residue before the CDR3 end, the germline J gene is used to fill in that end. The rearrangement uses TRBV13-3 and TRBJ2-7; D perhaps matches TRBD1 (6 bases). The length of the CDR3 is 13 residues. Germline V gene sequence: CDR1 NNHDY, CDR2 SYVADS. With 4 bases removed from V and 0 bases from J, the gap between germline ends came to 8 bases. The CDR3 protein is CASSRQDSYEQYF. CDR3 bases read: TGTGCCAGCAGTCGACAGGACTCCTATGAACAGTAC.

This clone has a handful of counts. Gene names refer to mouse genes. The read terminates 1 residue before the CDR3 end, so the remaining end is supplied by the germline J gene. This rearrangement joins TRBV23 to TRBJ2-7; the DNA was not compared with TRBD2, the D call given in the table. Germline values: CDR1 KGHTA, CDR2 FQNQQP. The CDR3 is 12 residues long. The CDR3 protein is CSSRWTLYEQYF. The DNA read from the CDR3 is TGCTCCAGCAGATGGACTCTTTATGAACAGTAC.

As regards this clone: Gene names and germline refer to mouse. From the germline J gene comes the end of the CDR3, since the read stops 1 residue before it. This sequence joins TRBV15 and TRBJ2-7, with 9 positions matching TRBD1. The J segment lost 5 bases and the V segment lost 8 bases, leaving 4 bases of the junction unmatched. CDR3 length: 12 amino acids. Germline CDR1 SGHND, CDR2 FRSKSL. The part of the CDR3 DNA that was read is TGTGCCAGCCGCCGGGACAGGGATGAACAGTAC. Protein: CASRRDRDEQY. The entire CDR3 sequence reads CASRRDRDEQYF.

Turning to this clone: The genes and germline here are from mouse. Read coverage stops 1 residue before the CDR3 terminus; the germline J gene supplies the remainder. The chain carries TRBV15 and TRBJ1-1; 8 nucleotides match TRBD1. Germline-derived CDR1 and CDR2 are SGHND and FRSKSL. J lost 5 bases, V lost 2 bases, and 4 bases had no gene match. The CDR3 is made up of 14 amino acids. The CDR3 bases that were read are TGTGCCAGCAGTTTACAGGGGGCAAGAACAGAAGTCTTC. Protein product: CASSLQGARTEVF. The complete CDR3 sequence is CASSLQGARTEVFF. Full variable domain (remainder filled in from reference TRBV15 and TRBJ1-1): DAGVTQTPRHEVAEKGQTIILKCEPVSGHNDLFWYRQTKIQGLELLSYFRSKSLMEDGGAFKDRFKAEMLNSSFSTLKIQPTEPKDSAVYLCASSLQGARTEVFFGKGTRLTVV.

This clone rates as large. Genes and germline come from the mouse. The CDR3 goes on 1 residue after the read ends, and that part is filled in from the germline J gene. This sequence joins TRBV19 and TRBJ1-1; D is undetermined. The CDR3 has 11 residues. The V gene lost 2 bases and the J gene lost 6 bases, with 5 bases spanning the gap. Germline V gene data show CDR1 as FNHDT and CDR2 as SITEND (reference sequence). The CDR3 DNA, read in part, is TGTGCCAGCAGTATGGGGTCAGAAGTCTTC. It is translated as CASSMGSEVF. The full CDR3 is CASSMGSEVFF.

This clone is medium-sized by share. Mouse gene names and germline throughout. The read falls 1 residue short of the CDR3 end, and the missing part is taken from the germline J gene. This rearrangement joins TRBV3 to TRBJ1-1; 7 bases match TRBD1. The germline V gene has CDR1 SNHLY and CDR2 FYNGKV (reference sequence). The V segment lost 4 bases and the J segment 0 bases; nucleotides outside the gene matches: 5. This CDR3 is built from 15 residues. CDR3 sequence: CASSSSGTANTEVFF. CDR3 DNA (partial): TGTGCCAGCAGCTCATCCGGGACAGCAAACACAGAAGTCTTC.

This clone came up a few times. Genes and germline are mouse. The read ends 1 residue before the CDR3 terminus; that terminus is restored from the germline J gene. J is TRBJ1-1 and V is TRBV4; TRBD1 agrees at 11 bases. Germline CDR1 reads LGHDT; CDR2 reads YNNKQL (reference sequence). Trimming at V came to 4 bases and at J to 7 bases, leaving 2 bases not matched to a gene. The CDR3 is 13 residues long. CDR3 bases read: TGTGCCAGCAGCTCGGACAGGGGGCAAGAAGTCTTC. As protein: CASSSDRGQEVF. The whole CDR3 region reads CASSSDRGQEVFF.

In the case of this clone: The genes are named according to mouse. The read comes to an end 1 residue before the CDR3 does, leaving the germline J gene to fill in the end. This chain links TRBV5 with TRBJ2-3; tentatively, D is TRBD1 (7 bases). CDR1 LGHNA and CDR2 YNLKQL come from the germline V gene (reference sequence). V gave up 1 base and J gave up 1 base, with 12 bases separating them. There are 16 residues in the CDR3. The CDR3 loop is CASSQVRGRGAETLYF. The covered CDR3 bases are TGTGCCAGCAGCCAAGTAAGGGGGCGCGGTGCAGAAACGCTGTAT.

Turning to this clone: The gene symbols are mouse symbols. The read halts 1 residue ahead of the CDR3 end, with the missing end drawn from the germline J gene. The V call is TRBV26, the J call TRBJ2-5; D remains unclear. V lost 2 bases and J lost 0, with 3 bases in between. Germline V gives CDR1 KGHPV, CDR2 FQNQEV (reference sequence). The CDR3 sequence is 13 residues long. The CDR3 DNA, read in part, is TGTGCCAGCAGTCTGCTTAACCAAGACACCCAGTAC. As protein: CASSLLNQDTQY. The CDR3 in its entirety is CASSLLNQDTQYF.

This clone was picked up a small number of times. Any gene name here is a mouse gene name. The read halts 1 residue ahead of the CDR3 end, with the missing end drawn from the germline J gene. This sequence joins TRBV17 and TRBJ1-2; TRBD1 aligns across 9 bases. Trimming removed 0 bases from V and 4 bases from J; junction bases left unmatched: 6. Germline V gives CDR1 MNHDT, CDR2 YYDKIL. The CDR3 covers 16 residues. The sequenced part of the CDR3 DNA is TGTGCTAGCAGTAGAGATCCGGGACAGGGAGGCTCCGACTACACC. Protein sequence: CASSRDPGQGGSDYT. The entire CDR3 protein is CASSRDPGQGGSDYTF.

In this sample, this clone turned up a few times. Gene names are the mouse ones. The read ends 1 residue before the CDR3 terminus; that terminus is restored from the germline J gene. The rearrangement joins TRBV30 to TRBJ1-2, with D perhaps TRBD1 (5 bases). V was cut by 3 bases and J by 3 bases, with 14 bases left in between. CDR1 is SQVVS and CDR2 is ANEGSEA in the germline V gene. CDR3 length: 14 amino acids. The part of the CDR3 DNA that was read is TGTAGTTCTAGCCCCGAGGGGACGGACTCCGACTACACC. It translates to CSSSPEGTDSDYT. The entire CDR3 protein reads CSSSPEGTDSDYTF.

As to this clone: Here the gene names and germline are mouse. The read ends 1 residue early relative to the CDR3; the germline J gene fills the gap. The chain couples TRBV12-1 to TRBJ2-1, with D possibly TRBD2 on 5 matching bases. This CDR3 contains 15 residues. The V gene lost 0 bases and the J gene lost 1 base, with 9 bases spanning the gap. Germline V gene data show CDR1 as SGHSN and CDR2 as HYEKVE. The chain's CDR3 is CASSLGVGNYAEQFF. The covered CDR3 bases are TGTGCCAGCTCTCTCGGGGTGGGGAACTATGCTGAGCAGTTC.

This clone turned up a few times. Gene labels here are mouse ones. The read halts 1 residue ahead of the CDR3 end, with the missing end drawn from the germline J gene. Other DNA sequences in the same sample also yield this CDR3. V gene TRBV26 combines with J gene TRBJ1-4, with TRBD1 matching 7 bases. Germline assignment: CDR1 KGHPV and CDR2 FQNQEV (reference sequence). The V and J ends lost 6 bases and 0 bases, in that order; junction bases with no gene match: 4. The CDR3 is 15 amino acids. The covered CDR3 bases are TGTGCCAGCAGCCGGGACAGAATTTCCAACGAAAGATTATTT. It specifies CASSRDRISNERLF. The CDR3 in full is CASSRDRISNERLFF.

For this clone: A junction boundary mismatches the germline segment, possibly from a read error. The genes are named according to mouse. The CDR3 end falls 1 residue outside the read, so it is completed with the germline J gene. The genes are TRBV19 and TRBJ1-3; TRBD1 agrees at 7 bases. The V gene's germline CDR1 is FNHDT and CDR2 SITEND (reference sequence). This CDR3 has 16 amino acids. CDR3 protein: CASSIGDSPSGNALYF. The covered CDR3 bases are TGTGCCAGCAGTATTGGGGACAGCCCTTCTGGAAATGCGCTCTAT.

A word on this clone: Gene names are mouse gene names. The read stops 1 residue short of the end of the CDR3; the missing end is completed from the germline J gene. The genes are TRBV26 and TRBJ2-2, with TRBD1 identical over 7 bases. Germline CDR1 and CDR2: KGHPV and FQNQEV (reference sequence). V lost 2 bases and J lost 6; bases outside the gene matches: 3. This CDR3 contains 14 residues. The DNA read from the CDR3 is TGTGCCAGCAGTCTGGACAGGGCTCCCGGGCAGCTCTAC. Protein product: CASSLDRAPGQLY. The CDR3 reads in full as CASSLDRAPGQLYF. The entire variable domain, with the rest obtained from reference TRBV26 and TRBJ2-2, is as follows: NSKVIQTPRYLVKGQGQKAKMRCIPEKGHPVVFWYQQNKNNEFKFLINFQNQEVLQQIDMTEKRFSAECPSNSPCSLEIQSSEAGDSALYLCASSLDRAPGQLYFGEGSKLTVL.

About this clone itself: Gene names follow the mouse nomenclature. The read ends 1 residue shy of where the CDR3 ends; the end is completed using the germline J gene. The chain employs TRBV5 and TRBJ2-4, with D maybe TRBD1 (5 bases). The CDR3 runs to 14 residues. Germline V gene data show CDR1 as LGHNA and CDR2 as YNLKQL (reference sequence). V lost 6 bases to trimming and J lost 0 bases, with 10 bases between them. CDR3 protein: CASSPTESQNTLYF. The sequenced part of the CDR3 DNA is TGTGCCAGCAGTCCGACAGAAAGTCAAAACACCTTGTAC.

A note on this clone: The genes and germline here are from mouse. The sequenced fragment ends 1 residue before the CDR3 boundary, so the rest is inferred from the germline J gene. This rearrangement joins TRBV20 to TRBJ1-3, with TRBD1 as a possible D gene (5 bases). CDR3 size: 13 residues. Trimming removed 0 bases at V and 4 bases at J, with 7 bases between. The germline gives CDR1 GFQATS, CDR2 STVNSAI. The CDR3 reads CGAREGPGNTLYF. The sequenced CDR3 bases are TGTGGTGCTAGGGAGGGACCCGGAAATACGCTCTAT.

A remark on this clone: These gene names are mouse names. The read comes to an end 1 residue before the CDR3 does, leaving the germline J gene to fill in the end. The genes are TRBV20 and TRBJ1-5, with a tentative D call TRBD1 (5 bases). This CDR3 contains 12 residues. Trimming removed 6 bases from V and 3 bases from J, with 9 bases in between. Germline lookup yields CDR1 GFQATS and CDR2 STVNSAI. Partial CDR3 DNA: TGTGGTGCCCGGACATCCAACCAGGCTCCGCTT. This sequence encodes CGARTSNQAPL. The entire CDR3 sequence reads CGARTSNQAPLF.

Of note for this clone: Gene labels here are mouse ones. The read stops 1 residue short of the end of the CDR3; the missing end is completed from the germline J gene. The chain has TRBV4 and TRBJ2-2; the D is unclear. Trimming pared 3 bases from V and 1 base from J, leaving 6 bases between. This CDR3 is 14 amino acids long. Germline lookup yields CDR1 LGHDT and CDR2 YNNKQL (reference sequence). The part of the CDR3 DNA that was read is TGTGCCAGCAGCTATATAGTAAACACCGGGCAGCTCTAC. Translated: CASSYIVNTGQLY. The complete CDR3 reads CASSYIVNTGQLYF.

This clone was seen more than once but under ten times. The germline and genes are mouse ones. The read ends 1 residue early relative to the CDR3; the germline J gene fills the gap. This chain connects TRBV23 to TRBJ2-7; the table's D call, TRBD1, has no DNA check behind it. The length of the CDR3 is 12 residues. CDR1 is KGHTA and CDR2 is FQNQQP in the germline V gene. The CDR3 bases that were read are TGCTCCAGCAGGCGGGACAGCTATGAACAGTAC. Translating gives CSSRRDSYEQY. The full CDR3 reads CSSRRDSYEQYF.

The sample holds a few counts of this clone. Gene names and germline refer to mouse. The CDR3 loop reads CASSDGDWEYEQYF. Partial CDR3 DNA: TGTGCCAGCAGTGATGGGGACTGGGAGTATGAACAGTAC. V and J are TRBV13-3 and TRBJ2-7; TRBD2 aligns across 9 bases. The read falls 1 residue short of the CDR3 end, and the missing part is taken from the germline J gene. Germline assignment: CDR1 NNHDY and CDR2 SYVADS. This CDR3 is built from 14 residues. V trimming: 0 bases; J trimming: 4 bases; junction bases outside the gene matches: 2.

By its share, this clone is medium-sized (0.01 to 0.1%). Germline and genes here are mouse. The read is 1 residue too short to cover the CDR3 end, so that end is filled in from the germline J gene. J is TRBJ2-1 and V is TRBV13-3, with 8 bases lining up with TRBD1. CDR1 and CDR2 (germline): NNHDY, SYVADS. The CDR3 is made up of 15 amino acids. The V and J ends lost 3 bases and 5 bases, in that order; junction bases with no gene match: 7. The CDR3 bases that were read are TGTGCCAGCAGTGGGCGGACAGGGCGGGATGCTGAGCAGTTC. Translated, it gives CASSGRTGRDAEQF. The CDR3 in full is CASSGRTGRDAEQFF.

On this clone itself: Here the gene names and germline are mouse. The read ends 1 residue before the CDR3 terminus; that terminus is restored from the germline J gene. The chain joins TRBV5 to TRBJ2-7; unclear D gene. Germline assignment: CDR1 LGHNA and CDR2 YNLKQL (reference sequence). Deletions cut 0 bases from V and 3 bases from J, with 3 bases between. The CDR3 totals 12 residues. The CDR3 bases that were read are TGTGCCAGCAGCCAAGAAGGCTATGAACAGTAC. Translation: CASSQEGYEQY. The full CDR3 protein reads CASSQEGYEQYF.

Regarding this clone: Each gene name is a mouse one. With the read ending 1 residue before the CDR3 end, the germline J gene is used to fill in that end. This chain connects TRBV16 to TRBJ2-7, with a possible D match to TRBD2 (6 bases). The V gene lost 0 bases and the J gene lost 4 bases, with 10 bases spanning the gap. The CDR3 has 14 residues. CDR1 and CDR2 from the germline V gene are SGHSA and FRNQAP. The CDR3 loop is CASSLDGGVYEQYF. The sequenced CDR3 bases are TGTGCAAGCAGCTTAGATGGGGGTGTATATGAACAGTAC.

With regard to this clone: Gene names refer to mouse genes. The CDR3 end falls 1 residue outside the read, so it is completed with the germline J gene. J is TRBJ2-7 and V is TRBV26; 10 positions match TRBD1. The CDR3 loop spans 15 amino acids. With V trimmed by 4 bases and J by 5 bases, 8 bases remained unmatched. Per germline, CDR1 KGHPV and CDR2 FQNQEV (reference sequence). The CDR3 is CASSRPGQGQDEQYF. The part of the CDR3 DNA that was read is TGTGCCAGCAGTCGTCCGGGACAGGGGCAAGATGAACAGTAC.

Comment on this clone: The listed genes are named as in mouse. The read comes to an end 1 residue before the CDR3 does, leaving the germline J gene to fill in the end. This chain uses TRBV19 with TRBJ2-1, with a tentative D call TRBD1 (6 bases). This CDR3 is built from 14 residues. Trimming stripped 4 bases from V and 1 base from J, with 9 bases between. CDR1 is FNHDT, CDR2 SITEND, per germline (reference sequence). CDR3 amino acids: CASSPTGNYAEQFF. The CDR3 DNA, read in part, is TGTGCCAGCAGTCCCACAGGGAACTATGCTGAGCAGTTC.